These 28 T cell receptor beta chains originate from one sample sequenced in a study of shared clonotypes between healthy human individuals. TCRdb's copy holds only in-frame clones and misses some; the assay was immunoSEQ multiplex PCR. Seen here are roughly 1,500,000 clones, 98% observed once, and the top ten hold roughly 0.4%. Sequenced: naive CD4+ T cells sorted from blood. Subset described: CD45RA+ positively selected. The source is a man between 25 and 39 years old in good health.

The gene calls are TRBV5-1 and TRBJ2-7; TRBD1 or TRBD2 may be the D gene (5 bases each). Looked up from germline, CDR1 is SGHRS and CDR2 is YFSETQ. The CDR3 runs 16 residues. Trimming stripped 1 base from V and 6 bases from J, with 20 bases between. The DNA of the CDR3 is TGCGCCAGCAGCTTGAGTCCCTCGCAGGGTGGGAGCGAGCAGTACTTC. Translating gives CASSLSPSQGGSEQYF. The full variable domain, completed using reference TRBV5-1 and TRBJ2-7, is KAGVTQTPRYLIKTRGQQVTLSCSPISGHRSVSWYQQTPGQGLQFLFEYFSETQRNKGNFPGRFSGRQFSNSRSEMNVSTLELGDSALYLCASSLSPSQGGSEQYFGPGTRLTVT.

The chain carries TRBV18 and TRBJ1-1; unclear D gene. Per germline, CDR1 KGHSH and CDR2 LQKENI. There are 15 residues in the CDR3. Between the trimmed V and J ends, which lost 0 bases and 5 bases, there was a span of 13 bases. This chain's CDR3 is CASSPPSRKGTEAFF. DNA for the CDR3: TGTGCCAGCTCACCACCGTCCAGGAAGGGAACTGAAGCTTTCTTT. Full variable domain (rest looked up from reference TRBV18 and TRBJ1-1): NAGVMQNPRHLVRRRGQEARLRCSPMKGHSHVYWYRQLPEEGLKFMVYLQKENIIDESGMPKERFSAEFPKEGPSILRIQQVVRGDSAAYFCASSPPSRKGTEAFFGQGTRLTVV.

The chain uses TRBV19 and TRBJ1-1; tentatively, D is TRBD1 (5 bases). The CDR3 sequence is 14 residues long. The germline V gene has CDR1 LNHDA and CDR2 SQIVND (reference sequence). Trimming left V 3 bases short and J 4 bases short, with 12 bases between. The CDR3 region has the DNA TGTGCCAGTAGTATGTTGACAGTTGGCACTGAAGCTTTCTTT. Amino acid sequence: CASSMLTVGTEAFF.

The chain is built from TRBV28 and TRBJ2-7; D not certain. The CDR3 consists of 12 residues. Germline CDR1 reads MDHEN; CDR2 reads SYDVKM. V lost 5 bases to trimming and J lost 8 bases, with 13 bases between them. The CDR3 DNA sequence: TGTGCCAGCAGTCCCCTCACCGCCAAGCAGTACTTC. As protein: CASSPLTAKQYF. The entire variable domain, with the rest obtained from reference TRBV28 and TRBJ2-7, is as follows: DVKVTQSSRYLVKRTGEKVFLECVQDMDHENMFWYRQDPGLGLRLIYFSYDVKMKEKGDIPEGYSVSREKKERFSLILESASTNQTSMYLCASSPLTAKQYFGPGTRLTVT.

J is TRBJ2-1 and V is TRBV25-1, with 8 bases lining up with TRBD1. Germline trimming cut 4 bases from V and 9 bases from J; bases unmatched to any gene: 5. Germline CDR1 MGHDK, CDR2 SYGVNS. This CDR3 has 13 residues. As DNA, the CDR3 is TGTGCCAGCAGTGCCCAGACAGGGGTTGAGCAGTTCTTC. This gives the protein CASSAQTGVEQFF.

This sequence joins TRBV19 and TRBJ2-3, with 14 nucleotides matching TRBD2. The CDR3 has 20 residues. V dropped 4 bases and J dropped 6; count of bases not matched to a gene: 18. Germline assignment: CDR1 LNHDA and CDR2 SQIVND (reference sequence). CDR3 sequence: CASSTYGTSGSVGIRDTQYF. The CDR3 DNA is TGTGCCAGTAGTACCTACGGGACTAGCGGGAGTGTGGGGATTCGCGATACGCAGTATTTT.

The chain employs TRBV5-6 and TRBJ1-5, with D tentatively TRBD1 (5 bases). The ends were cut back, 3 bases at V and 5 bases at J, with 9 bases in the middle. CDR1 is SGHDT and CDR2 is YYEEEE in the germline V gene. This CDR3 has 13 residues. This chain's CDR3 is CASSSTVDQPQHF. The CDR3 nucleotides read TGTGCCAGCAGCTCGACAGTGGATCAGCCCCAGCATTTT.

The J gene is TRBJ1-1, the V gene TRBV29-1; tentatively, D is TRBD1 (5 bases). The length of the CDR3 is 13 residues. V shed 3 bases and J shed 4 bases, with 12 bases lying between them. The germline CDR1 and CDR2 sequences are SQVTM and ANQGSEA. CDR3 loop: CSVDRGIGTEAFF. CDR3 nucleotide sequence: TGCAGCGTTGATCGGGGGATAGGCACTGAAGCTTTCTTT.

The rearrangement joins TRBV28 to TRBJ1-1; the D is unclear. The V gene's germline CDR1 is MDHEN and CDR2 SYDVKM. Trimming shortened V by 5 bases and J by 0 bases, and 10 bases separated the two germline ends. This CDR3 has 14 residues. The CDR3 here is CASSLPLMNTEAFF. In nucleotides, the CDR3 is TGTGCCAGCAGTCTTCCACTGATGAACACTGAAGCTTTCTTT.

CDR3 sequence: CASGRDGSSYEQYF. The CDR3 region has the DNA TGTGCTAGTGGAAGGGACGGGAGCTCCTACGAGCAGTACTTC. The chain carries TRBV12-5 and TRBJ2-7; possible D gene TRBD2, 6 bases. The CDR3 is made up of 14 amino acids. Germline-derived CDR1 and CDR2 are LGHNT and FRNRAP. V was pared by 6 bases and J by 0 bases, with 12 bases between.

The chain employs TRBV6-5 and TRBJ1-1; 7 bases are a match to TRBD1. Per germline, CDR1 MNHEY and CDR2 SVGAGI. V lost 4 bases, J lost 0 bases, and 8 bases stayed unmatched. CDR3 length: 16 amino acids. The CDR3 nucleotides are TGTGCCAGCAGTTGGGGACAGAATTCCATGAACACTGAAGCTTTCTTT. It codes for CASSWGQNSMNTEAFF.

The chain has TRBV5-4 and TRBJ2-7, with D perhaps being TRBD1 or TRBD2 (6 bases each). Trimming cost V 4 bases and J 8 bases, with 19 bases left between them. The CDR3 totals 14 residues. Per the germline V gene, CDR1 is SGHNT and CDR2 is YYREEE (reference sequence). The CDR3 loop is CASSEDASRGQQYF. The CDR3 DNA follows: TGTGCCAGCAGCGAGGACGCCAGCCGGGGGCAGCAGTACTTC.

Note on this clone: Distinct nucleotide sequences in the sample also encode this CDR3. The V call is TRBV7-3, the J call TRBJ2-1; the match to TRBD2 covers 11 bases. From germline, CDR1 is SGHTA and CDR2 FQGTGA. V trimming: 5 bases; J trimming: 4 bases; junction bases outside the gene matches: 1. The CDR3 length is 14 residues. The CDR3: CASSRTSGYNEQFF. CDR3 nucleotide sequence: TGTGCCAGCAGCCGGACTAGCGGGTACAATGAGCAGTTCTTC.

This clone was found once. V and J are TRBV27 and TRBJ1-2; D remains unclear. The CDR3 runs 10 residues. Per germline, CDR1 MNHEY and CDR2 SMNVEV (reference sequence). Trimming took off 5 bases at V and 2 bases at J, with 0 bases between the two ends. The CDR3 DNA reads TGTGCCAGCAGTAACTATGGCTACACCTTC. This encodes CASSNYGYTF.

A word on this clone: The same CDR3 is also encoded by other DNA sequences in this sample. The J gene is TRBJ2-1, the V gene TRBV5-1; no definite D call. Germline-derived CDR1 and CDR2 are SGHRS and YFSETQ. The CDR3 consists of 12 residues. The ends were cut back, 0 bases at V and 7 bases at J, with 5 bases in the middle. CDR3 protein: CASSLARNEQFF. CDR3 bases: TGCGCCAGCAGCTTGGCCAGGAATGAGCAGTTCTTC.

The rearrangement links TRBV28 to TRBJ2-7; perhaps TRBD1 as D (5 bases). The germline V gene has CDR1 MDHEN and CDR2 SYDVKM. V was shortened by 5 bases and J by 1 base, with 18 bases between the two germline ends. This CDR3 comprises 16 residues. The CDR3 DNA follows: TGTGCCAGCAGTAGCCTTGGACAAGGTCGGTCCTACGAGCAGTACTTC. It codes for CASSSLGQGRSYEQYF. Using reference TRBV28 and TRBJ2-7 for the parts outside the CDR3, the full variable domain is DVKVTQSSRYLVKRTGEKVFLECVQDMDHENMFWYRQDPGLGLRLIYFSYDVKMKEKGDIPEGYSVSREKKERFSLILESASTNQTSMYLCASSSLGQGRSYEQYFGPGTRLTVT.

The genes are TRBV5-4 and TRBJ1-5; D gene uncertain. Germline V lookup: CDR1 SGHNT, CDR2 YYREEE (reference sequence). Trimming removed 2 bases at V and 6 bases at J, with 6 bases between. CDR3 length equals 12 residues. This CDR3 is CASSLPGQPQHF. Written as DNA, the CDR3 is TGTGCCAGCAGCTTACCGGGTCAGCCCCAGCATTTT.

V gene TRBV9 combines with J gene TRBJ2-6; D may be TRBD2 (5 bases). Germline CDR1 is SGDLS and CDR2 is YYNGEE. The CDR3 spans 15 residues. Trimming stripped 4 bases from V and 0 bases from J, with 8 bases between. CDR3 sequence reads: CASSPAGSGANVLTF. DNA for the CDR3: TGTGCCAGCAGCCCCGCGGGCTCTGGGGCCAACGTCCTGACTTTC.

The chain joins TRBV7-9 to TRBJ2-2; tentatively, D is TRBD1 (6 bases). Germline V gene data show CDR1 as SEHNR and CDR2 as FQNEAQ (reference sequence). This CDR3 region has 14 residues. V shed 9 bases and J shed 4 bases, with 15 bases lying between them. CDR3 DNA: TGTGCCAGTTTTGGGACAACTCGCACCGGGGAGCTGTTTTTT. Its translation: CASFGTTRTGELFF.

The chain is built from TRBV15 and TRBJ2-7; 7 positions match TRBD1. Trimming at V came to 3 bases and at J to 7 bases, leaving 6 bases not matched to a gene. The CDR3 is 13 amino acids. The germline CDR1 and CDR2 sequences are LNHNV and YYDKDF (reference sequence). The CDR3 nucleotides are TGTGCCACCAGCAGGGGGGACAGAATGGAGCAGTACTTC. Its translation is CATSRGDRMEQYF.

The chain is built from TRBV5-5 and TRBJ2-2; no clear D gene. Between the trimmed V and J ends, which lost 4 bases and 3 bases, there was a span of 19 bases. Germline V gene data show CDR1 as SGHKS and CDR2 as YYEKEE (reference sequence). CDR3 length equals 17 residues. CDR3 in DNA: TGTGCCAGCAGCCCCGCCGTGCAGGTTTTGGACACCGGGGAGCTGTTTTTT. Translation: CASSPAVQVLDTGELFF.

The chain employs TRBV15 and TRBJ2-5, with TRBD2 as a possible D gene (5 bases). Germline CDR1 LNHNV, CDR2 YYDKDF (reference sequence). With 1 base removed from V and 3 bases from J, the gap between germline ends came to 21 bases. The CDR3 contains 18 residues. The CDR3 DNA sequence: TGTGCCACCAGCAGAGGCCCGCCTAGCTACGAATTTGAAGAGACCCAGTACTTC. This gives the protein CATSRGPPSYEFEETQYF.

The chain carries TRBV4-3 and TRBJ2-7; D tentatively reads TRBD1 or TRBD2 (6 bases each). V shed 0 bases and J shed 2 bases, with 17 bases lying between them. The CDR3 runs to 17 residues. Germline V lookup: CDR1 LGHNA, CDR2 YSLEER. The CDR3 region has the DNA TGCGCCAGCAGCCAAGATCGGGAACAGGGAGGTCCCTACGAGCAGTACTTC. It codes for CASSQDREQGGPYEQYF.

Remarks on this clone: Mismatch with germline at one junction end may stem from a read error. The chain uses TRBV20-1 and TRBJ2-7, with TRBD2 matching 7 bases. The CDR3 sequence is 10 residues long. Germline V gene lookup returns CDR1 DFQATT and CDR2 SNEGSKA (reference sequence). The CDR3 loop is CSARGTTWGF. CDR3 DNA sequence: TGCAGTGCTAGGGGGACTACCTGGGGCTTC.

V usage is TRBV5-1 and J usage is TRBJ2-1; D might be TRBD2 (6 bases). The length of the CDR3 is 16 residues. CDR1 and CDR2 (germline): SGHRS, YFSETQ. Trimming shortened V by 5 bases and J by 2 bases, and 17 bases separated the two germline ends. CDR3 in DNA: TGCGCCAGCAGACCGACCGGGACTCTTACCTACAATGAGCAGTTCTTC. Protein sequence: CASRPTGTLTYNEQFF.

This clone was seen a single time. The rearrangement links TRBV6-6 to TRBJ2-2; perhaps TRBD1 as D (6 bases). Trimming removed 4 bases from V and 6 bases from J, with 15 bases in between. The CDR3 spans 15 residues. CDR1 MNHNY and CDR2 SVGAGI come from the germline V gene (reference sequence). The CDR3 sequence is CASSSGTQSPGELFF. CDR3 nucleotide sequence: TGTGCCAGCAGTTCCGGGACACAATCCCCCGGGGAGCTGTTTTTT.

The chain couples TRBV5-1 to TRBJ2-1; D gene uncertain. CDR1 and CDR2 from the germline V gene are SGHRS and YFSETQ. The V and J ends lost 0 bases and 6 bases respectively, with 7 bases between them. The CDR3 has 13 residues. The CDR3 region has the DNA TGCGCCAGCAGCTTGGCCGGGTTCAATGAGCAGTTCTTC. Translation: CASSLAGFNEQFF. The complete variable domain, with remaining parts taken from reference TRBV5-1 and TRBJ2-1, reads KAGVTQTPRYLIKTRGQQVTLSCSPISGHRSVSWYQQTPGQGLQFLFEYFSETQRNKGNFPGRFSGRQFSNSRSEMNVSTLELGDSALYLCASSLAGFNEQFFGPGTRLTVL.

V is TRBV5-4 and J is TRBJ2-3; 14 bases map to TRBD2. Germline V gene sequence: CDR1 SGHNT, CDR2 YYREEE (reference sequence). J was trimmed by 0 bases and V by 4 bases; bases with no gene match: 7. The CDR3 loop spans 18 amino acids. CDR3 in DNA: TGTGCCAGCAGCAAAGGGACTAGCGGGAGTCTGAGCACAGATACGCAGTATTTT. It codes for CASSKGTSGSLSTDTQYF. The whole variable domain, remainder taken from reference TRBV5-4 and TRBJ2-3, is ETGVTQSPTHLIKTRGQQVTLRCSSQSGHNTVSWYQQALGQGPQFIFQYYREEENGRGNFPPRFSGLQFPNYSSELNVNALELDDSALYLCASSKGTSGSLSTDTQYFGPGTRLTVL.